The clone carrying this T cell receptor (beta chain) was detected a few times. The antigen remains undetermined. TCRdb redid the calling of the PCR reads with MiXCR, one entry per CDR3 protein. The sample lists more than 450,000 distinct CDR3 sequences; around 25% were seen once. These data are taken from a study of molecular identifiers for immune sequencing clone quantification. General study points: Single-cell amounts of spiked Jurkat TCR RNA were reportedly detectable among about a million naive cells.

The authors gated naive CD8 T cells as CD8+CD4-CCR7+CD45RA+ for sorting. Per germline, CDR1 LNHDA and CDR2 SQIVND (reference sequence). V gave up 5 bases and J gave up 1 base, with 11 bases separating them. The CDR3 is 14 amino acids. The TCR was taken from a human donor in good health. Some libraries in this study had Jurkat cell RNA spiked in. The sequenced sample consisted of naive CD8+ T cells from blood, with Jurkat cell RNA spiked in. Indicated subset: FACS-sorted CD8+CD4-CCR7+CD45RA+ naive T cells. This rearrangement joins TRBV19 to TRBJ1-2, with a weak D call TRBD1 (5 bases). CDR3 coding DNA: TGTGCCAGTAGTTACCAGGGCTATAACTATGGCTACACCTTC. It codes for CASSYQGYNYGYTF.